This T cell receptor beta chain is drawn from a study of T cell changes during pregnancy in multiple sclerosis. Clones were read by immunoSEQ multiplex PCR, and TCRdb kept only the in-frame ones, dropping some. The sample contains more than 40,000 clones, about 91% of which appear only once. The V and J ends lost 6 bases and 3 bases respectively, with 12 bases between them. The CDR3 covers 13 residues. Per germline, CDR1 SGDLS and CDR2 YYNGEE. The clonotype was recovered from a female donor with multiple sclerosis, enrolled in a pregnancy study. This chain connects TRBV9 to TRBJ1-2; tentative D call: TRBD1 (6 bases). The material was CD8+ T cells from peripheral blood mononuclear cells, obtained after pregnancy. CDR3: CASTLGGDYGYTF. CDR3 in DNA: TGTGCCAGCACCCTAGGGGGGGACTATGGCTACACCTTC.